This is a list of T cell receptor beta chains from one sample in a study of memory CD4+ T cells and cytomegalovirus serostatus. Produced via immunoSEQ multiplex PCR; TCRdb's table is partial and in-frame only. This sample has some 57,000 clones, with over 75% found just once. The sequenced sample consisted of memory CD4+ T cells from blood. The receptors stem from an adult in good health and CMV-seronegative. The CDR3 runs from the conserved cysteine through the conserved F or W. The D gene is left open where the match is weak. Only part of the rows carry a size: once, few, many, or a class if the clone is expanded.

clone size	J gene	V gene	D gene	CDR3 protein	CDR3 DNA
-	TRBJ2-1	TRBV27	-	CASSLFRGIQYNEQFF	TGTGCCAGCAGTTTATTCCGCGGGATACAATACAATGAGCAGTTCTTC
-	TRBJ2-1	TRBV5-1	-	CASSLEGVDYNEQFF	TGCGCCAGCAGCTTGGAAGGGGTGGACTACAATGAGCAGTTCTTC
-	TRBJ1-4	TRBV7-9	TRBD1	CASSFRDRRGKLFF	TGTGCCAGCAGCTTCCGGGACAGGCGGGGAAAACTGTTTTTT
-	TRBJ1-5	TRBV15	-	CATSRDGSRQPQHF	TGTGCCACCAGCAGAGATGGGTCTAGGCAGCCCCAGCATTTT
once	TRBJ2-3	TRBV7-2	-	CASIPGAAANTDTQYF	TGTGCCAGCATCCCAGGGGCGGCGGCGAACACAGATACGCAGTATTTT
-	TRBJ2-3	TRBV28	TRBD2	CASSSPRLAVTDTQYF	TGTGCCAGCAGTTCTCCCCGACTAGCGGTCACAGATACGCAGTATTTT
-	TRBJ1-1	TRBV2	-	CASSNGANTEAFF	TGTGCCAGCAGTAATGGGGCCAACACTGAAGCTTTCTTT
-	TRBJ1-1	TRBV6-1	-	CASSITRRQNTEAFF	TGTGCCAGCAGTATCACCAGACGGCAGAACACTGAAGCTTTCTTT
few	TRBJ2-1	TRBV2	-	CASSWAGNNEQFF	TGTGCCAGCAGTTGGGCAGGGAACAATGAGCAGTTCTTC
-	TRBJ2-2	TRBV7-3	TRBD2	CASSLTKAGEGNTGELFF	TGTGCCAGCAGCTTAACAAAGGCGGGGGAGGGGAACACCGGGGAGCTGTTTTTT
-	TRBJ1-6	TRBV7-2	TRBD1	CASSDRALSSPLHF	TGTGCCAGCAGCGACAGGGCCCTGAGTTCACCCCTCCACTTT
-	TRBJ2-1	TRBV28	-	CASRAQGRDEQFF	TGTGCCAGCAGAGCGCAAGGGCGGGATGAGCAGTTCTTC
-	TRBJ1-6	TRBV19	-	CASSDRAGNSPLHF	TGTGCCAGTAGTGACCGGGCGGGTAATTCACCCCTCCACTTT
-	TRBJ1-1	TRBV2	-	CASSEYRPEAFF	TGTGCCAGCAGTGAATATCGGCCTGAAGCTTTCTTT
-	TRBJ2-3	TRBV18	-	CASSLSMGDTQYF	TGTGCCAGCTCCCTCTCAATGGGAGATACGCAGTATTTT
-	TRBJ1-5	TRBV6-5	-	CASSYPRAPQHF	TGTGCCAGCAGTTACCCGAGGGCGCCCCAGCATTTT
-	TRBJ2-1	TRBV5-1	TRBD2	CASSVGTSRNEQFF	TGCGCCAGCAGCGTAGGGACTAGCAGGAATGAGCAGTTCTTC
-	TRBJ2-3	TRBV29-1	-	CSVVEVIGDTQYF	TGCAGCGTTGTGGAGGTTATCGGAGATACGCAGTATTTT
once	TRBJ1-2	TRBV6-5	-	CASSSYQGDGYTF	TGTGCCAGCAGTTCTTACCAGGGAGATGGCTACACCTTC
-	TRBJ2-1	TRBV18	TRBD1	CASSSRQGNRNEQFF	TGTGCCAGCTCGAGCAGACAGGGGAATAGGAATGAGCAGTTCTTC
-	TRBJ2-7	TRBV19	-	CASSIGGLSFDEQYF	TGTGCCAGTAGTATCGGGGGGCTCTCCTTTGACGAGCAGTACTTC
-	TRBJ2-7	TRBV29-1	TRBD1	CSAAGTGSSEQYF	TGCAGCGCTGCCGGGACAGGGTCATCCGAGCAGTACTTC